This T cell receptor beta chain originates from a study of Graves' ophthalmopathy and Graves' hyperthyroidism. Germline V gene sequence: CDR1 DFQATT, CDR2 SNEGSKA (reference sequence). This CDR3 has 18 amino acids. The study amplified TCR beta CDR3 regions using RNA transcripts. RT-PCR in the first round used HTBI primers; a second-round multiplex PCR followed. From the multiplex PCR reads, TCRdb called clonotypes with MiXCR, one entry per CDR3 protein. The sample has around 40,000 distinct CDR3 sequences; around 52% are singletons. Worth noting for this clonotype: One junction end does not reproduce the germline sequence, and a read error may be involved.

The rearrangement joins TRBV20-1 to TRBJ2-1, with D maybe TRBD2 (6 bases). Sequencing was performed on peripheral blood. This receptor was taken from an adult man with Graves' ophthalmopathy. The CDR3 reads CSASSQKGSSGTYNEQFF. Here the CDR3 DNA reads TGCAGTGCTAGTTCCCAAAAAGGTAGTAGCGGAACCTATAATGAGCAGTTCTTC.